The 8 T cell receptor beta chains below all came from one sample that was sequenced in a study of Ad26.COV2.S vaccination and SARS-CoV-2 variants. The treatment was: roughly 20 received Ad26.COV2.S at low or high dose, single or two shots; several received placebo; per-sample allocation not given. Sampling was performed 63 days after the first vaccine or placebo injection. Some clones are missing from TCRdb's copy, which holds only in-frame ones; the method was immunoSEQ multiplex PCR. Here the sample spans over 400,000 clones, 85% to 90% being singletons. Sequencing was performed on peripheral blood, taken in a trial of Ad26.COV2.S vaccine versus placebo. These receptors were obtained from a person aged 18 to 59 who received the Ad26.COV2.S COVID-19 vaccine or a placebo.

The chain combines TRBV6-6 with TRBJ2-3, with 7 bases lining up with TRBD2. V shed 6 bases and J 3 bases; nucleotides not matched to a gene: 9. The CDR3 consists of 15 residues. CDR1 is MNHNY and CDR2 is SVGAGI in the germline V gene (reference sequence). The CDR3 region has the DNA TGTGCCAGCAGGCGGGGACTATGGGAAACAGATACGCAGTATTTT. Its protein product is CASRRGLWETDTQYF.

This chain connects TRBV6-5 to TRBJ1-1, with D hard to call. CDR1 MNHEY and CDR2 SVGAGI come from the germline V gene. CDR3 length: 13 amino acids. Between the trimmed V and J ends, which lost 7 bases and 5 bases, there was a span of 14 bases. This CDR3 is CASTTPGGTEAFF. The CDR3 nucleotides are TGTGCCAGCACCACACCCGGAGGAACTGAAGCTTTCTTT.

This rearrangement joins TRBV6-6 to TRBJ2-7; TRBD1 or TRBD2 may be the D gene (5 bases each). The CDR3 is 17 amino acids. The V end was cut by 5 bases, the J end by 0 bases, with 20 bases between. CDR1 and CDR2 (germline): MNHNY, SVGAGI (reference sequence). DNA for the CDR3: TGTGCCAGCAGTCGGACTCCAGGGAACACAGGCTCCTACGAGCAGTACTTC. Residues: CASSRTPGNTGSYEQYF.

This chain uses TRBV5-5 with TRBJ1-4, with D maybe TRBD1 (6 bases). The germline V and J ends were trimmed by 4 bases and 8 bases, with 21 bases remaining between them. Germline lookup yields CDR1 SGHKS and CDR2 YYEKEE (reference sequence). The CDR3 has 16 residues. The chain's CDR3 is CASSRILTSTGEKLFF. DNA for the CDR3: TGTGCCAGCAGCCGTATCCTGACCTCTACAGGGGAAAAACTGTTTTTT. The full variable domain, with the rest looked up from reference TRBV5-5 and TRBJ1-4, is DAGVTQSPTHLIKTRGQQVTLRCSPISGHKSVSWYQQVLGQGPQFIFQYYEKEERGRGNFPDRFSARQFPNYSSELNVNALLLGDSALYLCASSRILTSTGEKLFFGSGTQLSVL.

V is TRBV4-1 and J is TRBJ1-2; no clear D. The CDR3 runs 12 residues. The V gene lost 1 base and the J gene lost 8 bases, with 8 bases spanning the gap. CDR1 is MGHRA, CDR2 YSYEKL, per germline. The CDR3 DNA reads TGCGCCAGCAGCCAAGTTTCCGGAGGCTACACCTTC. Its translation is CASSQVSGGYTF.

The rearrangement joins TRBV7-2 to TRBJ1-1, with a possible D match to TRBD1 (6 bases). The CDR3 totals 15 residues. Germline V gene lookup returns CDR1 SGHTA and CDR2 FQGNSA. The germline V and J ends were trimmed by 4 bases and 5 bases, with 17 bases remaining between them. The CDR3 region is CASSYKTGIGTEAFF. CDR3 DNA sequence: TGTGCCAGCAGCTACAAAACAGGGATCGGAACTGAAGCTTTCTTT.

The CDR3 loop reads CASAVIGQETQYF. The CDR3 DNA follows: TGTGCCAGCGCGGTGATAGGCCAAGAGACCCAGTACTTC. The genes are TRBV5-4 and TRBJ2-5; D remains ambiguous. The CDR3 runs to 13 residues. The V end lost 7 bases, the J end lost 1 base, and 11 bases lay between the germline ends. Germline V lookup: CDR1 SGHNT, CDR2 YYREEE (reference sequence).

The rearrangement joins TRBV27 to TRBJ1-3; D is unresolved. V was pared by 6 bases and J by 0 bases, with 6 bases between. Germline values: CDR1 MNHEY, CDR2 SMNVEV (reference sequence). The CDR3 runs to 13 residues. CDR3 amino acids: CASRLSSGNTIYF. The CDR3 nucleotides read TGTGCCAGCAGACTGAGCTCTGGAAACACCATATATTTT.